This T cell receptor beta chain was recovered during a study of T cells after posttransplantation cyclophosphamide. Some clones are missing from TCRdb's copy, which holds only in-frame ones; the method was immunoSEQ multiplex PCR. This repertoire shows fewer than 40,000 clones, roughly 89% found once; its top ten account for 15%. The germline V and J ends were trimmed by 5 bases and 2 bases, with 9 bases remaining between them. CDR1 is MNHNY and CDR2 is SVGAGI in the germline V gene (reference sequence). The CDR3 is made up of 13 amino acids. Input material: PBMCs. This TCR was recovered from a woman aged 40 to 50 with a blood cancer, CMV-positive, and with a related stem cell donor. The V and J genes are TRBV6-6 and TRBJ1-1; possibly TRBD1 for D (5 bases). The CDR3 is CASSITGNTEAFF. In nucleotides, the CDR3 is TGTGCCAGCAGTATAACAGGAAACACTGAAGCTTTCTTT.